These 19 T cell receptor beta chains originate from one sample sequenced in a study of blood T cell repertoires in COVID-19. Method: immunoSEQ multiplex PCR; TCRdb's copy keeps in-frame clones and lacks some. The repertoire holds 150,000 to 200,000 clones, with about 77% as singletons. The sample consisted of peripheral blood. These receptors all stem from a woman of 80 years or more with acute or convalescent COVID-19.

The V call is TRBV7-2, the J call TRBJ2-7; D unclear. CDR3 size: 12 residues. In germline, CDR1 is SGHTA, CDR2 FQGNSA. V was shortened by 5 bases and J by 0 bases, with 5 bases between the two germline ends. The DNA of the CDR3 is TGTGCCAGCAGCGCTACCTCCTACGAGCAGTACTTC. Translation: CASSATSYEQYF.

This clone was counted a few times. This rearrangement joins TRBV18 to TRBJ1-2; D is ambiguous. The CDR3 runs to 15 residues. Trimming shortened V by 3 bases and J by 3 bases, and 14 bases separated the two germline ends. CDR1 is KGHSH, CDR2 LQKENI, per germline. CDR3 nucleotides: TGTGCCAGCTCACCGAACCCGAACATCCACTATGGCTACACCTTC. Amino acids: CASSPNPNIHYGYTF.

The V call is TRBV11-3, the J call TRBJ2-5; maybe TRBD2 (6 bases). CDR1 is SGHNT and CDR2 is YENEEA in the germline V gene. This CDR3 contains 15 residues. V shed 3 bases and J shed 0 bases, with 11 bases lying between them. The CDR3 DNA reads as TGTGCCAGCAGCTTGGGACTTAATAACCAAGAGACCCAGTACTTC. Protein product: CASSLGLNNQETQYF.

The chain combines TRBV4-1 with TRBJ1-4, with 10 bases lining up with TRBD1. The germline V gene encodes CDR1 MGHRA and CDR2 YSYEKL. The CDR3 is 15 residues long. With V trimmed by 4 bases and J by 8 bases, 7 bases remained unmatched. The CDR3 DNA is TGCGCCAGCAGCCCCGGGACAGGGGTTGGGGAAAAACTGTTTTTT. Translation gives CASSPGTGVGEKLFF.

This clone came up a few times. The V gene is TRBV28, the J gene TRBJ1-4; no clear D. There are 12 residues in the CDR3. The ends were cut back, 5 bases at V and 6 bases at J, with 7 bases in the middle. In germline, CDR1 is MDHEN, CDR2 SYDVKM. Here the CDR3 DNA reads TGTGCCAGCAGTGACAATCATGAAAAACTGTTTTTT. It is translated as CASSDNHEKLFF.

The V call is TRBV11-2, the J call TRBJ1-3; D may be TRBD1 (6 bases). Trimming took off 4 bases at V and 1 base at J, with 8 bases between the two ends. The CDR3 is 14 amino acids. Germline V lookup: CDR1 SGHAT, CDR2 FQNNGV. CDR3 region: CASSSQGSGNTIYF. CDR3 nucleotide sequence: TGTGCCAGCAGCTCACAGGGTTCTGGAAACACCATATATTTT. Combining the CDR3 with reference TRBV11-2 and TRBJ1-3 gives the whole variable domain EAGVAQSPRYKIIEKRQSVAFWCNPISGHATLYWYQQILGQGPKLLIQFQNNGVVDDSQLPKDRFSAERLKGVDSTLKIQPAKLEDSAVYLCASSSQGSGNTIYFGEGSWLTVV.

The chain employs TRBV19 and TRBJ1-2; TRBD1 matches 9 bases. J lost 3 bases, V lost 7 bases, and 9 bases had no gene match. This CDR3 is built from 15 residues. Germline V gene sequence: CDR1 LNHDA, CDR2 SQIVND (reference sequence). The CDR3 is CASTNPGQGDYGYTF. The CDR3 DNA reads TGTGCCAGTACCAACCCGGGACAGGGCGACTATGGCTACACCTTC.

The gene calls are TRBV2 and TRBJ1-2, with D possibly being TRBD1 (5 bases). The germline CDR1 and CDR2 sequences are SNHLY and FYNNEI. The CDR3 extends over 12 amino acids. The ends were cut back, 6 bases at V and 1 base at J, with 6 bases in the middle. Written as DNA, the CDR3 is TGTGCCAGCAGGACAGATAACTATGGCTACACCTTC. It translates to CASRTDNYGYTF. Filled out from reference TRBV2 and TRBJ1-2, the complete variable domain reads EPEVTQTPSHQVTQMGQEVILRCVPISNHLYFYWYRQILGQKVEFLVSFYNNEISEKSEIFDDQFSVERPDGSNFTLKIRSTKLEDSAMYFCASRTDNYGYTFGSGTRLTVV.

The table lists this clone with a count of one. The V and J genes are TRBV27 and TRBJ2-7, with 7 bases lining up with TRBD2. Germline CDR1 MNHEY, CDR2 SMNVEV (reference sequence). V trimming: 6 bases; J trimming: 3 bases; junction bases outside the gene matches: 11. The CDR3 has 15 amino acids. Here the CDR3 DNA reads TGTGCCAGCAGGACCGGGAGGTTCAATTTCTACGAGCAGTACTTC. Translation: CASRTGRFNFYEQYF.

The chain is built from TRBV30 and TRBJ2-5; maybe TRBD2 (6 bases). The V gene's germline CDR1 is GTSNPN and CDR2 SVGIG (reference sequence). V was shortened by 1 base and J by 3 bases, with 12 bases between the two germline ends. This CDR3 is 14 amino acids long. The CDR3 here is CAWSERGDEETQYF. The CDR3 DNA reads TGTGCCTGGAGTGAGCGCGGGGACGAAGAGACCCAGTACTTC. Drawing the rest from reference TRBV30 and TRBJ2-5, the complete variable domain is SQTIHQWPATLVQPVGSPLSLECTVEGTSNPNLYWYRQAAGRGLQLLFYSVGIGQISSEVPQNLSASRPQDRQFILSSKKLLLSDSGFYLCAWSERGDEETQYFGPGTRLLVL.

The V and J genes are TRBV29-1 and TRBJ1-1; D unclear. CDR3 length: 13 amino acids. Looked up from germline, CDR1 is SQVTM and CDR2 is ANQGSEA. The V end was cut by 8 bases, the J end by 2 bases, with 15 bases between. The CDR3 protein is CSSRRAANTEAFF. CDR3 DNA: TGCAGCTCGAGGAGGGCGGCCAACACTGAAGCTTTCTTT. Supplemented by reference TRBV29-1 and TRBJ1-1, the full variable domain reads SAVISQKPSRDICQRGTSLTIQCQVDSQVTMMFWYRQQPGQSLTLIATANQGSEATYESGFVIDKFPISRPNLTFSTLTVSNMSPEDSSIYLCSSRRAANTEAFFGQGTRLTVV.

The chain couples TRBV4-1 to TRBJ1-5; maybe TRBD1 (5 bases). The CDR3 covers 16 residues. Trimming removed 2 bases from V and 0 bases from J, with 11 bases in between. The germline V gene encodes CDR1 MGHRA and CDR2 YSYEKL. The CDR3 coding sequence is TGCGCCAGCAGCCAACAACAGGATTATAGCAATCAGCCCCAGCATTTT. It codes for CASSQQQDYSNQPQHF.

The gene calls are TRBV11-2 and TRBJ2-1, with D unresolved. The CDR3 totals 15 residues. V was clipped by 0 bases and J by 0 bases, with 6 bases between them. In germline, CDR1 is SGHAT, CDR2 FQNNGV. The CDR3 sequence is CASSLELLSYNEQFF. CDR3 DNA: TGTGCCAGCAGCTTAGAGCTACTCTCCTACAATGAGCAGTTCTTC. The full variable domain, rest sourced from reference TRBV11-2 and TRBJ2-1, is EAGVAQSPRYKIIEKRQSVAFWCNPISGHATLYWYQQILGQGPKLLIQFQNNGVVDDSQLPKDRFSAERLKGVDSTLKIQPAKLEDSAVYLCASSLELLSYNEQFFGPGTRLTVL.

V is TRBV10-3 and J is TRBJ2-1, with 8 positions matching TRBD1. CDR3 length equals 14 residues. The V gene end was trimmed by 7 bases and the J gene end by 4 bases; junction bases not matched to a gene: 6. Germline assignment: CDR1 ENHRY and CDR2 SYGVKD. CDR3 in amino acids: CAITPGQGYNEQFF. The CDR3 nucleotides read TGTGCCATCACCCCCGGACAGGGATACAATGAGCAGTTCTTC.

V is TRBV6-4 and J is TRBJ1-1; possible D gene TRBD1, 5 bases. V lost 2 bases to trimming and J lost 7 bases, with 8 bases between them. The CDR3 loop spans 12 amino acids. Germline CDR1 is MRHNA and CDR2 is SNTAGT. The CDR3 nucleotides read TGTGCCAGCAGTGACCGCCAGGGTGAAGCTTTCTTT. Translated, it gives CASSDRQGEAFF.

CDR3: CASSLARSYEQYF. CDR3 sequence (DNA): TGTGCCAGCAGCTTAGCGCGCTCCTACGAGCAGTACTTC. The chain employs TRBV7-2 and TRBJ2-7; D is undetermined. This CDR3 region has 13 residues. V was trimmed by 0 bases and J by 0 bases, leaving 3 bases between them. Germline V CDR1 and CDR2: SGHTA, FQGNSA.

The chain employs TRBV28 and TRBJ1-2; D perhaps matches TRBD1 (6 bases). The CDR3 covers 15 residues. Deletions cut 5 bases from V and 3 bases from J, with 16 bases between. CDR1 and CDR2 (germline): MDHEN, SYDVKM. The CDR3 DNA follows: TGTGCCAGCAGTCAGTTCGGGGGGCCTGACTATGGCTACACCTTC. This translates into CASSQFGGPDYGYTF.

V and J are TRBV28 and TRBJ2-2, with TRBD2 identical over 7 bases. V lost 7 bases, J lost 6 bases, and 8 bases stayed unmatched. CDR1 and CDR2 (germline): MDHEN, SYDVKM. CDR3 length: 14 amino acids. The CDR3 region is CASNPGLSSGELFF. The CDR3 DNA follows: TGTGCCAGCAACCCGGGACTATCATCCGGGGAGCTGTTTTTT.

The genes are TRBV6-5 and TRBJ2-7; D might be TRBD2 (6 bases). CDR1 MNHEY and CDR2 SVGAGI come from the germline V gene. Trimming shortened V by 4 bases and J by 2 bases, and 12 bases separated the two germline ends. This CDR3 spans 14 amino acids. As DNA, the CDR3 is TGTGCCAGCAGTTCCCAGGAGGGGCCCTACGAGCAGTACTTC. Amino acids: CASSSQEGPYEQYF.